Listed here is a single T cell receptor beta chain. V was pared by 6 bases and J by 4 bases, with 17 bases of the junction left unmatched. Looked up from germline, CDR1 is MGHRA and CDR2 is YSYEKL. The CDR3 spans 17 residues. Assay used: immunoSEQ multiplex PCR; TCRdb lists only in-frame clones, some missing. The sample has about 97,000 clones, approximately 90% seen once; the top ten hold about 5.7%. These data belong to a study of blood T cell repertoires in COVID-19. Looking at the study overall: The United States, Italy and Spain were the sources of the acute and convalescent COVID-19 samples. T cells, B-cell-depleted T cells, or PBMCs provided the cDNA or gDNA that served as material.

The TCR originated in a woman between 50 and 59 years old with COVID-19, enrolled during active disease. Sequencing used peripheral blood. J is TRBJ1-2 and V is TRBV4-1; 7 bases are a match to TRBD1. The CDR3 region has the DNA TGCGCCAGCAGACGAACAGGGGACAATCTTGCCCTCTATGGCTACACCTTC. It yields the protein CASRRTGDNLALYGYTF.